This T cell receptor (beta chain) was recovered during a study of response to subunit inactivated influenza vaccine (dated by TCRdb to about 2018). Looking at the study overall: Deep quantitative T cell receptor repertoire profiling was used in the study to track responses to a trivalent subunit inactivated influenza vaccine.

CDR1 is given as SGHTA and CDR2 as FQGNSA, both from the germline V gene. Trimming at the junction amounts to 1 base on V and 7 bases on J, and the germline ends lie 11 bases apart. The CDR3 covers 15 residues, taking in both the cysteine and the phenylalanine. Only the CDR3 region is kept as DNA, spanning 45 bases read in frame from base 1. To prepare the library, RT-PCR was applied. Instrument used: Illumina HiSeq 2500. TCRdb reanalyzed the raw reads on its own, using fastp at Q25 for trimming and MiXCR for clone calling, and kept in-frame beta chains. One record per CDR3 amino acid sequence lists the most common genes and DNA. Here the sample has about 800,000 distinct CDR3 sequences; 21% occur a single time. 10% of the sample is held by the ten biggest clonotypes. General conclusions and limits of the study: According to the authors, only a limited number of new T cells may be recruited by each seasonal influenza vaccination.

Points on this clonotype: The target of this receptor is not known. No clone much larger than this one lies a single base away; base qualities are absent.

The receptor's source is a man aged 45-60 years who received an inactivated influenza vaccine. Donor details come from another sample of the same person, matched by shared clones. The chain links TRBV7-2 with TRBJ1-6; the D gene is unclear. This sample comprised PBMCs from blood, obtained 4 to 6 days after vaccination. The nucleotide sequence is given as TGTGCCAGCAGCTTAGGTGGTCCAGGAAATTCACCCCTCCACTTT. Translation gives CASSLGGPGNSPLHF.